Listed below are T cell receptor beta chains from one sample, sequenced in a study of blood T cell repertoires in COVID-19. The protocol was immunoSEQ multiplex PCR, while the TCRdb copy is restricted to in-frame clones and leaves out a portion. The table shows 470,000 or so clones, with 85% to 90% occurring only once. The sample comprised peripheral blood. The receptors derive from a woman aged 25 to 39 with acute or convalescent COVID-19. CDR3s include the opening cysteine and the closing phenylalanine or tryptophan. The D gene is left open where the match is weak. A clone size is listed for some rows: how often the clone was seen (once, few, many), or a class if it is expanded.

TRBJ2-1 NA TRBV18 NA CASSTQGHNEQFF TGTGCCAGCTCGACACAGGGACACAATGAGCAGTTCTTC
TRBJ2-5 TRBD2 TRBV29-1 NA CSTHGGEETQYF TGCAGCACCCACGGGGGGGAAGAGACCCAGTACTTC
TRBJ2-7 TRBD2 TRBV7-6 NA CASSAISSGGAPSSYEQYF TGTGCCAGCAGCGCCATATCTAGCGGGGGGGCTCCGTCTTCTTACGAGCAGTACTTC
TRBJ1-5 NA TRBV18 NA CASSRILTGRWQPQHF TGTGCCAGCTCACGGATCTTAACAGGGCGTTGGCAGCCCCAGCATTTT
TRBJ2-5 TRBD1 TRBV24-1 NA CATSDLSPGGQGHQETQYF TGTGCCACCAGTGATTTGTCCCCGGGGGGACAGGGGCACCAAGAGACCCAGTACTTC
TRBJ2-7 TRBD1 TRBV5-5 NA CASSLGPGGLYEQYF TGTGCCAGCAGCTTGGGACCAGGGGGTCTCTACGAGCAGTACTTC
TRBJ2-3 TRBD2 TRBV7-9 NA CASSLTTSGGASLDTQYF TGTGCCAGCAGCTTGACGACTAGCGGGGGGGCCTCATTAGATACGCAGTATTTT
TRBJ1-5 NA TRBV18 NA CASSPSTGDNQPQHF TGTGCCAGCTCACCCTCGACAGGAGACAATCAGCCCCAGCATTTT
TRBJ1-5 NA TRBV4-1 NA CASSQVLLANQPQHF TGCGCCAGCAGCCAAGTATTACTCGCGAATCAGCCCCAGCATTTT
TRBJ2-4 TRBD1 TRBV2 NA CASRTGVEGNIQYF TGTGCCAGCAGGACAGGGGTGGAGGGGAACATTCAGTACTTC
TRBJ1-2 NA TRBV30 NA CAWRARRDGYGYTF TGTGCCTGGAGGGCCAGGCGTGATGGATATGGCTACACCTTC
TRBJ2-1 NA TRBV18 NA CASSPPQNEQFF TGTGCCAGCTCACCACCCCAAAATGAGCAGTTCTTC
TRBJ1-2 NA TRBV30 NA CAWSLQGVSYTF TGTGCCTGGAGTTTACAGGGCGTAAGCTACACCTTC
TRBJ1-1 NA TRBV29-1 few CSVEGTLGTEAFF TGCAGCGTTGAAGGGACACTTGGGACTGAAGCTTTCTTT